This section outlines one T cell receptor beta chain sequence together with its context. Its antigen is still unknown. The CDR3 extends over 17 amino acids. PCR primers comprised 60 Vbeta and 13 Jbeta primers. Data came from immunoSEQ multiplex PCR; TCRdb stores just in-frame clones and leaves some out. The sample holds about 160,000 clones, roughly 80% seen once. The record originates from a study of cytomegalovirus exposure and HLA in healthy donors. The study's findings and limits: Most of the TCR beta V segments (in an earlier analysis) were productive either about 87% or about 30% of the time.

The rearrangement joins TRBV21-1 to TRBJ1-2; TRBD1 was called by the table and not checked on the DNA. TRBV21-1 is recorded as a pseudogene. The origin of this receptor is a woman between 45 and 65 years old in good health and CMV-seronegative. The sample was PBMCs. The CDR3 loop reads CASSFPTGDREPYGYTF. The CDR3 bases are TGTGCCAGCAGCTTCCCGACAGGGGACAGGGAGCCCTATGGCTACACCTTC.